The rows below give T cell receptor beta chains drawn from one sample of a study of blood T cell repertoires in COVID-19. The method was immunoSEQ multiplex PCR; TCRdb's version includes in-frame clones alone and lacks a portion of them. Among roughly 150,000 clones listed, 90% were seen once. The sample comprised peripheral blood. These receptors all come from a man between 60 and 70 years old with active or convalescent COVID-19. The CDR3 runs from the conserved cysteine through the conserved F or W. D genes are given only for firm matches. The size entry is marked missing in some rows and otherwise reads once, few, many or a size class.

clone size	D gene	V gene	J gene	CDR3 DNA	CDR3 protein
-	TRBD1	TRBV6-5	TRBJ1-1	TGTGCCAGCAGTCGGGACAGGGGGTTGAACACTGAAGCTTTCTTT	CASSRDRGLNTEAFF
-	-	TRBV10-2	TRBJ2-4	TGCGCCAGCAGAGCAGGGGTCATGGCCAAAAACATTCAGTACTTC	CASRAGVMAKNIQYF
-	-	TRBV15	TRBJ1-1	TGTGCCACCAGCAGAGACGTCGCGGTCGGTTTCAATGAAGCTTTCTTT	CATSRDVAVGFNEAFF
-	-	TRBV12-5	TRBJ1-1	TGTGCTAGTGGTGGGGACATAATGAACACTGAAGCTTTCTTT	CASGGDIMNTEAFF
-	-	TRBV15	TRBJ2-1	TGTGCCACCAGCAGAGATCTAGGCTTGAATGAGCAGTTCTTC	CATSRDLGLNEQFF
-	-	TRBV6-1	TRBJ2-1	TGTGCCAGCAGTGAATTCAGGGATCTTCATTACAATGAGCAGTTCTTC	CASSEFRDLHYNEQFF
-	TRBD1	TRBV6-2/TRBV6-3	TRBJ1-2	TGTGCCAGCAGTTGGGACAGGGGGGATGGCTACACCTTC	CASSWDRGDGYTF
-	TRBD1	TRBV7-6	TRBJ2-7	TGTGCCAGCAGACAACGGGACAGTGGTGATAGCTCCTACGAGCAGTACTTC	CASRQRDSGDSSYEQYF
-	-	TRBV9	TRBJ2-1	TGTGCCAGCAGCGTAAGGGGGAGCTACAATGAGCAGTTCTTC	CASSVRGSYNEQFF
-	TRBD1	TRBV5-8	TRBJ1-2	TGTGCCAGCAGCTTGGTAAATCCAGGGGGCTATGGCTACACCTTC	CASSLVNPGGYGYTF
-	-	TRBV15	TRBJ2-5	TGTGCCACCAGCAGAGATCAGGAGACCCAGTACTTC	CATSRDQETQYF
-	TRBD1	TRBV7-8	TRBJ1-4	TGTGCCAGCAGCTTAGGGACAGGGGACGAAAAACTGTTTTTT	CASSLGTGDEKLFF
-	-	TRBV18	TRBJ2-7	TGTGCCAGCTCACCGCTAGCGTCAGCAGCGAACGAGCAGTACTTC	CASSPLASAANEQYF
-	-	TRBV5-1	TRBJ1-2	TGCGCCAGCAGCTTTTCCGCGGCAGGGCAGGGCTACACCTTC	CASSFSAAGQGYTF
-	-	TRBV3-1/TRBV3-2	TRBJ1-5	TGTGCCAGCAGCCCACAGGGTTTGATTAAGCCCCAGCATTTT	CASSPQGLIKPQHF
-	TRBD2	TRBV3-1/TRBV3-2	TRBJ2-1	TGTGCCAGCAGCCAAGATTGGCCTAGCGGGGGACGGGATGAGCAGTTCTTC	CASSQDWPSGGRDEQFF
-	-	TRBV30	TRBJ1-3	TGTGCCTGGAGAGGGGGATCTGCTGGAAACACCATATATTTT	CAWRGGSAGNTIYF
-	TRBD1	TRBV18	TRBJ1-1	TGTGCCAGCTCACCCAGGGGGGACACTGAAGCTTTCTTT	CASSPRGDTEAFF
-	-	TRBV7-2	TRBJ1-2	TGTGCCAGCCGACCTGGGGGGGCCAACTATGGCTACACCTTC	CASRPGGANYGYTF
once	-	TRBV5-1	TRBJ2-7	TGCGCCAGCAGATCGTCCAGGGGCGAGCAGTACTTC	CASRSSRGEQYF
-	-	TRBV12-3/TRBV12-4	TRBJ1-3	TGTGCCAGCAGTTTAGGCGGGAACACCATATATTTT	CASSLGGNTIYF
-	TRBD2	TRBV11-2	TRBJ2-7	TGTGCCAGCAGGGCTAATGGGACTAGCGGGAGGTACGAGCAGTACTTC	CASRANGTSGRYEQYF
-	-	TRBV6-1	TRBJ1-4	TGTGCCAGCAGTGAAGTTCAACACGCGGCCGAAAAACTGTTTTTT	CASSEVQHAAEKLFF
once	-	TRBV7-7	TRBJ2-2	TGTGCCAGCAGCTTACGGGAGTTCGCCGGGGAGCTGTTTTTT	CASSLREFAGELFF
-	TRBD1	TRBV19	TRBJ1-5	TGTGCCAGTAGTATAGATGGGAGGACAGGGAAAAATCAGCCCCAGCATTTT	CASSIDGRTGKNQPQHF
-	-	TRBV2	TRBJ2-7	TGTGCCAGCACCGGAGCCTACGAGCAGTACTTC	CASTGAYEQYF
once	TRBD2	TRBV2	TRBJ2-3	TGTGCCAGCAGTGACGGTGGGGGGGGCACAGATACGCAGTATTTT	CASSDGGGGTDTQYF
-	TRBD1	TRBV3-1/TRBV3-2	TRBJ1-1	TGTGCCAGCAGCCTACGGACAGGGGGAAGGACTGAAGCTTTCTTT	CASSLRTGGRTEAFF
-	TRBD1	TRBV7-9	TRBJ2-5	TGTGCCAGCAGCTTCTGGACAGGGGAATTGTTTGGAGAGACCCAGTACTTC	CASSFWTGELFGETQYF
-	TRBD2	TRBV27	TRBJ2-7	TGTGCCAGCAGTTTACTCCCACCGGGGGAGGGCTACGAGCAGTACTTC	CASSLLPPGEGYEQYF
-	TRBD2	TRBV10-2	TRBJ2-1	TGCGCCAGCAGTGAGCTAAGGCTAGCGGGATACTACAATGAGCAGTTCTTC	CASSELRLAGYYNEQFF
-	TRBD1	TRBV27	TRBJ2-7	TGTGCCAGCAGTCCAACATGGGACAGGGAGGGTTACGAGCAGTACTTC	CASSPTWDREGYEQYF